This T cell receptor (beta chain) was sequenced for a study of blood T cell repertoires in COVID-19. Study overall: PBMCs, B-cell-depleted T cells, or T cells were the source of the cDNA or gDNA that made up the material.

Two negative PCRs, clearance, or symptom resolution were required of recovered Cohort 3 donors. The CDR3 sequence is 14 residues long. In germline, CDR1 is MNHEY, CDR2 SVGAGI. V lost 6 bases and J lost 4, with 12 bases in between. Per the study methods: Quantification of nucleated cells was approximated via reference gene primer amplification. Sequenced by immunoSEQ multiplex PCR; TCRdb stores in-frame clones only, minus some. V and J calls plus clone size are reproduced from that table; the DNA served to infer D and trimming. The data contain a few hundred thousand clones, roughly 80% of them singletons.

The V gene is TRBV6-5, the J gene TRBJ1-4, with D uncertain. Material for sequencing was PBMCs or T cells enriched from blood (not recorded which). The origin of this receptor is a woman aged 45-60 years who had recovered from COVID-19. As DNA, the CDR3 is TGTGCCAGCAGCCCGAGACTGAGTAATGAAAAACTGTTTTTT. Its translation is CASSPRLSNEKLFF.